These 30 T cell receptor beta chains came from one sample sequenced in a study of T cell responses to AZD1222 COVID-19 vaccine. Some clones are missing from TCRdb's copy, which holds only in-frame ones; the method was immunoSEQ multiplex PCR. The profile shows roughly 100,000 clones, about 81% of them singletons. Source: peripheral blood, taken on day 0 of AZD1222 vaccination. These receptors were taken from an adult in good health.

V gene TRBV6-5 combines with J gene TRBJ1-2; no definite D call. Germline loops: CDR1 MNHEY, CDR2 SVGAGI. The CDR3 covers 13 residues. V gave up 6 bases and J gave up 1 base, with 9 bases separating them. The CDR3 DNA reads as TGTGCCAGCAGCCCGAGGGTTAACTATGGCTACACCTTC. It encodes CASSPRVNYGYTF.

This clone was observed once. The CDR3 here is CASNQGAKNIQYF. CDR3 in DNA: TGTGCCAGTAACCAGGGAGCCAAAAACATTCAGTACTTC. J is TRBJ2-4 and V is TRBV19; TRBD1 is a possible D gene (5 bases). This CDR3 is built from 13 residues. V was shortened by 7 bases and J by 0 bases, with 7 bases between the two germline ends. Germline V gene lookup returns CDR1 LNHDA and CDR2 SQIVND (reference sequence).

The chain recombines TRBV7-8 with TRBJ2-3; D unclear. V was trimmed by 10 bases and J by 0 bases, leaving 23 bases between them. Germline V gene sequence: CDR1 SGHVS, CDR2 FQNEAQ. CDR3 length: 17 amino acids. CDR3: CAISDPASVISTDTQYF. CDR3 DNA: TGTGCCATATCCGACCCGGCGAGCGTAATTAGCACAGATACGCAGTATTTT.

For the CDR3, the DNA is TGCGCCAGCAGCCAAAATCAAGATAGTGGAAAACTGTTTTTT. As protein: CASSQNQDSGKLFF. The chain uses TRBV4-1 and TRBJ1-4; no clear D. This CDR3 spans 14 amino acids. V lost 2 bases to trimming and J lost 10 bases, with 14 bases between them. CDR1 is MGHRA, CDR2 YSYEKL, per germline.

The genes are TRBV4-3 and TRBJ1-1; the D gene is possibly TRBD1 (6 bases). Germline CDR1 reads LGHNA; CDR2 reads YSLEER. The CDR3 contains 15 residues. Trimming removed 0 bases from V and 4 bases from J, with 12 bases in between. CDR3 nucleotide sequence: TGCGCCAGCAGCCAAGAGATAGGGGGGCCCACTGAAGCTTTCTTT. Its protein is CASSQEIGGPTEAFF.

The chain couples TRBV5-5 to TRBJ1-2, with D hard to call. From germline, CDR1 is SGHKS and CDR2 YYEKEE (reference sequence). The CDR3 consists of 16 residues. Trimming pared 1 base from V and 5 bases from J, leaving 18 bases between. In DNA, the CDR3 is TGTGCCAGCAGCTTGTCTGTCCCGTCAGGCCAATATGGCTACACCTTC. Protein sequence: CASSLSVPSGQYGYTF.

The chain has TRBV5-4 and TRBJ1-2; TRBD1 matches 9 bases. Germline loops: CDR1 SGHNT, CDR2 YYREEE (reference sequence). V lost 4 bases, J lost 2 bases, and 6 bases stayed unmatched. CDR3 size: 15 residues. Here the CDR3 reads CASSLRDRVNYGYTF. The CDR3, as DNA: TGTGCCAGCAGCCTAAGGGACAGGGTGAACTATGGCTACACCTTC.

CDR3 DNA sequence: TGTGCCAGTAGTACTGTCTCCCGGCCGCGTAACTATGGCTACACCTTC. Amino acids: CASSTVSRPRNYGYTF. The chain joins TRBV19 to TRBJ1-2; no clear D. Trimming pared 4 bases from V and 1 base from J, leaving 16 bases between. This CDR3 region has 16 residues. CDR1 and CDR2 (germline): LNHDA, SQIVND (reference sequence).

This clone was detected a few times. The V and J genes are TRBV7-9 and TRBJ2-2; TRBD1 agrees at 7 bases. This CDR3 is built from 13 residues. Germline CDR1 is SEHNR and CDR2 is FQNEAQ (reference sequence). The V segment lost 9 bases and the J segment 4 bases; nucleotides outside the gene matches: 5. Here the CDR3 reads CASVQGPTGELFF. The CDR3 DNA sequence: TGTGCCAGTGTACAGGGGCCCACCGGGGAGCTGTTTTTT.

The genes are TRBV5-1 and TRBJ2-1; TRBD2 matches 8 bases. The J segment lost 8 bases and the V segment lost 7 bases, leaving 11 bases of the junction unmatched. CDR3 length equals 14 residues. Germline V gene lookup returns CDR1 SGHRS and CDR2 YFSETQ. CDR3 amino acids: CASGRGGLGDEQFF. The CDR3 nucleotides read TGCGCCAGCGGTCGCGGGGGGCTTGGCGATGAGCAGTTCTTC.

This chain uses TRBV5-1 with TRBJ1-1; D is unresolved. The CDR3 has 14 residues. Trimming took off 0 bases at V and 0 bases at J, with 6 bases between the two ends. CDR1 and CDR2 from the germline V gene are SGHRS and YFSETQ. The CDR3 DNA is TGCGCCAGCAGCTTGGCCAGCATGAACACTGAAGCTTTCTTT. Translation gives CASSLASMNTEAFF.

CDR3 protein: CASSQEGLRTGGYNEQFF. The DNA for the CDR3 is TGCGCCAGCAGCCAAGAGGGCTTACGGACAGGGGGCTACAATGAGCAGTTCTTC. The gene calls are TRBV4-3 and TRBJ2-1; 10 bases fit TRBD1. The CDR3 length is 18 residues. Germline CDR1 is LGHNA and CDR2 is YSLEER. V trimming: 0 bases; J trimming: 3 bases; junction bases outside the gene matches: 8.

This chain joins TRBV2 and TRBJ2-7; D is unresolved. Germline V gene lookup returns CDR1 SNHLY and CDR2 FYNNEI. The CDR3 has 14 residues. Trimming pared 0 bases from V and 2 bases from J, leaving 8 bases between. The chain's CDR3 is CASSEALPPYEQYF. CDR3 DNA: TGTGCCAGCAGTGAAGCGCTTCCACCCTACGAGCAGTACTTC. Supplemented by reference TRBV2 and TRBJ2-7, the full variable domain reads EPEVTQTPSHQVTQMGQEVILRCVPISNHLYFYWYRQILGQKVEFLVSFYNNEISEKSEIFDDQFSVERPDGSNFTLKIRSTKLEDSAMYFCASSEALPPYEQYFGPGTRLTVT.

The chain has TRBV30 and TRBJ1-5; possible D gene TRBD1, 6 bases. Germline CDR1 and CDR2: GTSNPN and SVGIG (reference sequence). This CDR3 contains 14 residues. V was pared by 3 bases and J by 0 bases, with 9 bases between. This chain's CDR3 is CAWSTGYSNQPQHF. The CDR3 nucleotides read TGTGCCTGGAGCACAGGGTATAGCAATCAGCCCCAGCATTTT.

In this sample, this clone turned up a few times. The rearrangement uses TRBV4-1 and TRBJ1-4; D is uncertain. V was cut by 0 bases and J by 4 bases, with 6 bases left in between. CDR3 length equals 14 residues. The V gene's germline CDR1 is MGHRA and CDR2 YSYEKL. CDR3 DNA: TGCGCCAGCAGCCAAGAAAGGCTTAATGAAAAACTGTTTTTT. Translation gives CASSQERLNEKLFF.

As for this clone: At one end the junction does not follow the germline gene, possibly because of a read error. This rearrangement joins TRBV5-1 to TRBJ1-6, with D possibly matching TRBD1 (5 bases). Germline loops: CDR1 SGHRS, CDR2 YFSETQ. There are 15 residues in the CDR3. The CDR3 nucleotides read TGCGCCCGCAGCACGTGGGGGGGGAGGGATTCACCCCTCCACTTT. Translating gives CARSTWGGRDSPLHF.

This chain links TRBV3-1 (or the pseudogene TRBV3-2) with TRBJ1-3; D is uncertain. The germline V gene encodes CDR1 LGHDT and CDR2 YNNKEL (reference sequence). Trimming shortened V by 1 base and J by 2 bases, and 9 bases separated the two germline ends. The CDR3 length is 15 residues. The CDR3 here is CASSQGVIAGNTIYF. The CDR3, as DNA: TGTGCCAGCAGCCAAGGGGTTATCGCTGGAAACACCATATATTTT.

This chain links TRBV5-1 with TRBJ2-2, with 7 bases aligning to TRBD1. V lost 1 base, J lost 6 bases, and 3 bases stayed unmatched. This CDR3 has 14 residues. The germline V gene encodes CDR1 SGHRS and CDR2 YFSETQ. The CDR3 protein is CASSLSTGAGELFF. CDR3 sequence (DNA): TGCGCCAGCAGCTTGTCTACAGGGGCCGGGGAGCTGTTTTTT.

V and J are TRBV5-4 and TRBJ2-3, with D possibly being TRBD1 or TRBD2 (6 bases each). Germline V CDR1 and CDR2: SGHNT, YYREEE (reference sequence). Between the trimmed V and J ends, which lost 0 bases and 4 bases, there was a span of 12 bases. The CDR3 length is 15 residues. The CDR3 loop reads CASSLVGGGADTQYF. In nucleotides, the CDR3 is TGTGCCAGCAGCTTGGTCGGGGGCGGGGCAGATACGCAGTATTTT.

V usage is TRBV2 and J usage is TRBJ1-6; D remains ambiguous. Trimming took 3 bases from V and 10 from J, leaving 10 bases between them. Germline V gene sequence: CDR1 SNHLY, CDR2 FYNNEI. There are 13 residues in the CDR3. The CDR3 DNA reads TGTGCCAGCAGTGACATCAGACGATCACCCCTCCACTTT. The encoded protein is CASSDIRRSPLHF. The whole variable domain, filled in from reference TRBV2 and TRBJ1-6, reads EPEVTQTPSHQVTQMGQEVILRCVPISNHLYFYWYRQILGQKVEFLVSFYNNEISEKSEIFDDQFSVERPDGSNFTLKIRSTKLEDSAMYFCASSDIRRSPLHFGNGTRLTVT.

The chain links TRBV7-2 to TRBJ2-3; D unresolved. The germline V and J ends were trimmed by 1 base and 10 bases, with 12 bases remaining between them. Germline CDR1 reads SGHTA; CDR2 reads FQGNSA. The CDR3 runs 13 residues. The CDR3 here is CASSLDVGRPQYF. CDR3 DNA sequence: TGTGCCAGCAGCTTAGACGTTGGGCGGCCGCAGTATTTT.

About this clone itself: The sample contains more than one DNA sequence encoding this CDR3. This chain uses TRBV7-2 with TRBJ2-3; D possibly corresponds to TRBD2 (7 bases). The CDR3 totals 12 residues. CDR1 is SGHTA and CDR2 is FQGNSA in the germline V gene. V lost 5 bases and J lost 6, with 9 bases in between. The CDR3 is CASSPGGDTQYF. The CDR3 region has the DNA TGTGCCAGCAGCCCGGGGGGCGATACGCAGTATTTT.

V gene TRBV7-7 combines with J gene TRBJ1-4; a possible D gene is TRBD1 (6 bases). V was pared by 3 bases and J by 4 bases, with 21 bases between. CDR1 SSHAT and CDR2 FNYEAQ come from the germline V gene (reference sequence). The CDR3 is made up of 18 amino acids. The CDR3 sequence: CASSFGVPGHLYNEKLFF. DNA for the CDR3: TGTGCCAGCAGCTTCGGGGTCCCGGGACATCTATATAATGAAAAACTGTTTTTT.

V is TRBV27 and J is TRBJ1-6; D is undetermined. The CDR3 is 18 residues long. Trimming left V 4 bases short and J 0 bases short, with 16 bases between. Per the germline V gene, CDR1 is MNHEY and CDR2 is SMNVEV (reference sequence). The CDR3 nucleotides are TGTGCCAGCAGTTCCCTCGGACGAGTTAGCTCCTATAATTCACCCCTCCACTTT. It encodes CASSSLGRVSSYNSPLHF.

This clone was seen once. This chain links TRBV19 with TRBJ2-1; the D is unclear. Trimming took 6 bases from V and 2 from J, leaving 14 bases between them. CDR3 length: 15 amino acids. CDR1 is LNHDA and CDR2 is SQIVND in the germline V gene (reference sequence). Written as DNA, the CDR3 is TGTGCCAGTAGCCCCACGGGCAGTCCCTACAATGAGCAGTTCTTC. Its translation is CASSPTGSPYNEQFF.

This clone was detected ten times or more. This sequence joins TRBV12-3 or TRBV12-4 and TRBJ1-6; no clear D gene. Deletions cut 1 base from V and 10 bases from J, with 5 bases between. CDR3 length: 12 residues. The CDR3 DNA is TGTGCCAGCAGTTTAGTCGGATCACCCCTCCACTTT. This translates into CASSLVGSPLHF.

This chain connects TRBV18 to TRBJ2-7; a weak D match, TRBD1 (5 bases). Trimming took off 2 bases at V and 0 bases at J, with 11 bases between the two ends. CDR3 length: 15 amino acids. Germline V CDR1 and CDR2: KGHSH, LQKENI. The CDR3 region has the DNA TGTGCCAGCTCACCAAGCCAGGGATTCTCCTACGAGCAGTACTTC. Translation: CASSPSQGFSYEQYF.

V and J are TRBV5-3 and TRBJ1-5; no firm D call. TRBV5-3 is noted as an ORF with a role that remains uncertain. The CDR3 totals 16 residues. Trimming took off 1 base at V and 2 bases at J, with 13 bases between the two ends. The CDR3 sequence is CARSLYVGSGNQPQHF. CDR3 nucleotides: TGTGCCAGAAGCTTGTATGTGGGCTCGGGCAATCAGCCCCAGCATTTT.

The rearrangement uses TRBV18 and TRBJ1-3; D is possibly TRBD1 (6 bases). The germline V gene encodes CDR1 KGHSH and CDR2 LQKENI. Trimming removed 1 base from V and 5 bases from J, with 18 bases in between. This CDR3 region has 17 residues. CDR3 nucleotides: TGTGCCAGCTCACCACTCGTACAGGGAAGGAATCGAAACACCATATATTTT. Its protein is CASSPLVQGRNRNTIYF.

The gene calls are TRBV28 and TRBJ1-1; no clear D. Germline V CDR1 and CDR2: MDHEN, SYDVKM. This CDR3 is built from 14 residues. Deletions cut 2 bases from V and 0 bases from J, with 7 bases between. The CDR3, as DNA: TGTGCCAGCAGTTTAGAACAACTGAACACTGAAGCTTTCTTT. This gives the protein CASSLEQLNTEAFF.